Listed below are T cell receptor beta chains from one sample, sequenced in a study of Graves' ophthalmopathy and Graves' hyperthyroidism. TCRdb re-derived calls from the multiplex PCR reads in MiXCR, one entry per CDR3 protein. Here the sample spans approximately 640,000 distinct CDR3 sequences, about two fifths being singletons. The specimen was peripheral blood. These receptors were taken from an adult man with Graves' ophthalmopathy. Each CDR3 is given with its conserved first and last residue. The D gene is left open where the match is weak. The size of a clone is reported for some rows only, either as once, few or many, or as a class for expanded clones.

j_call v_call clone_size d_call cdr3_aa cdr3_nt
TRBJ2-7 TRBV2 many . CASGPTYEQYF TGTGCCAGTGGGCCTACCTACGAGCAGTACTTC
TRBJ1-4 TRBV9 many . CASSLTGVPREKLFF TGTGCCAGCAGCCTCACCGGGGTCCCTCGGGAAAAACTGTTTTTT
TRBJ2-6 TRBV20-1 many . CSAYLWGLGANVLTF TGCAGTGCATACCTTTGGGGGTTAGGGGCCAACGTCCTGACTTTC
TRBJ1-5 TRBV2 . . CASSARGGNQPQHF TGTGCCAGCAGTGCTAGAGGGGGGAATCAGCCCCAGCATTTT
TRBJ1-2 TRBV29-1 . . CIGPAEGGYTF TGCATCGGTCCCGCTGAGGGGGGCTACACCTTC
TRBJ2-3 TRBV7-2 . . CASSSRGLRRNTDTQYF TGTGCCAGCAGTTCCCGGGGCCTTCGGCGGAACACAGATACGCAGTATTTT
TRBJ1-6 TRBV7-6 many . CASSPEPGRPGNSPLHF TGTGCCAGCAGCCCTGAACCGGGGCGCCCGGGAAATTCACCCCTCCACTTT
TRBJ2-5 TRBV25-1 many TRBD1 CASSDDRGGETQYF TGTGCCAGCAGTGACGACAGGGGTGGTGAGACCCAGTACTTC
TRBJ2-7 TRBV3-1 . . CASSRTGWNEQYF TGTGCCAGCAGCCGCACAGGGTGGAACGAGCAGTACTTC
TRBJ1-5 TRBV27 . . CASSSAGLVQPQHF TGTGCCAGCAGTTCGGCAGGGCTAGTTCAGCCCCAGCATTTT
TRBJ2-2 TRBV19 few . CASRRVGTGELFF TGTGCCAGTAGAAGGGTCGGCACCGGGGAGCTGTTTTTT
TRBJ2-6 TRBV2 many . CASSDPGANVLTF TGTGCCAGCAGTGACCCTGGGGCCAACGTCCTGACTTTC
TRBJ1-5 TRBV10-2 many . CANTPGHPNQPQHF TGCGCCAACACACCGGGACACCCTAATCAGCCCCAGCATTTT
TRBJ2-2 TRBV20-1 many TRBD2 CSARASGATGELFF TGCAGTGCTAGAGCTAGCGGAGCCACCGGGGAGCTGTTTTTT
TRBJ2-7 TRBV29-1 many . CSVELGAGRIYEQYF TGCAGCGTTGAACTTGGGGCAGGGAGGATCTACGAGCAGTACTTC
TRBJ1-4 TRBV2 many . CASSKARTLRDGTNEKLFF TGTGCCAGCAGTAAGGCAAGAACCCTCAGGGATGGGACTAATGAAAAACTGTTTTTT
TRBJ1-1 TRBV7-8 many . CASSPQGVSLEAFF TGTGCCAGCAGCCCCCAAGGAGTCTCCCTTGAAGCTTTCTTT
TRBJ2-7 TRBV6-6 . . CASMGPAGPGTYEQYF TGTGCCAGCATGGGACCCGCGGGACCCGGAACCTACGAGCAGTACTTC
TRBJ2-5 TRBV20-1 . . CSASTGFPVKETQYF TGCAGTGCGTCTACAGGGTTTCCAGTGAAAGAGACCCAGTACTTC
TRBJ1-5 TRBV2 . TRBD1 CASVGGGAEPQHF TGTGCCAGCGTTGGAGGGGGCGCGGAGCCCCAGCATTTT
TRBJ2-7 TRBV10-3 many TRBD2 CAIRTSGGEQYF TGTGCCATCAGGACTAGCGGGGGTGAGCAGTACTTC
TRBJ2-3 TRBV25-1 many . CASGLTDTQYF TGTGCCAGCGGGTTAACCGATACGCAGTATTTT
TRBJ2-5 TRBV29-1 . TRBD1 CSAQGTGGQETQYF TGCAGCGCCCAGGGGACAGGGGGCCAAGAGACCCAGTACTTC
TRBJ2-7 TRBV11-2 . TRBD2 CASSLLPGTSGGSYEQYF TGTGCCAGCAGCTTGCTCCCCGGGACTAGCGGGGGGTCGTACGAGCAGTACTTC
TRBJ2-3 TRBV2 . TRBD2 CASRRTSGFADTQYF TGTGCCAGCAGGAGGACTAGCGGGTTTGCAGATACGCAGTATTTT
TRBJ1-2 TRBV7-2 . TRBD1 CASSFETGSNYGYTF TGTGCCAGCAGCTTCGAGACAGGGAGTAACTATGGCTACACCTTC
TRBJ1-5 TRBV5-8 . . CASRGREGNQPQHF TGTGCCAGCAGAGGGAGGGAGGGCAATCAGCCCCAGCATTTT
TRBJ1-5 TRBV29-1 . TRBD1 CSFETGGRQPQHF TGCAGCTTCGAGACAGGGGGACGGCAGCCCCAGCATTTT
TRBJ1-1 TRBV7-3 few . CASSKNGGNTEAFF TGTGCCAGCAGCAAGAACGGGGGGAACACTGAAGCTTTCTTT
TRBJ2-5 TRBV25-1 many . CASSEVNKGETQYF TGTGCCAGCAGTGAGGTCAATAAAGGGGAGACCCAGTACTTC
TRBJ1-6 TRBV27 . . CASSSKGGVYNSPLHF TGTGCCAGCAGTTCGAAAGGGGGTGTCTATAATTCACCCCTCCACTTT
TRBJ1-1 TRBV12-3/TRBV12-4 . . CASSSAPQLSTEAFF TGTGCCAGCAGTTCTGCTCCCCAGTTGAGCACTGAAGCTTTCTTT
TRBJ2-2 TRBV7-2 . . CASSLFSPPDHQDTGELFF TGTGCCAGCAGCTTGTTTTCCCCTCCCGATCACCAAGACACCGGGGAGCTGTTTTTT
TRBJ2-5 TRBV4-1 many . CASSQISGGQEETQYF TGCGCCAGCAGCCAAATCAGTGGGGGGCAAGAGGAGACCCAGTACTTC
TRBJ2-5 TRBV29-1 . . CSVEVEMAQYF TGCAGCGTTGAGGTGGAGATGGCCCAGTACTTC
TRBJ2-5 TRBV2 many TRBD2 CASSEGLAGGPGTQYF TGTGCCAGCAGTGAGGGACTAGCGGGGGGGCCTGGGACCCAGTACTTC
TRBJ2-7 TRBV2 . . CASSALEGIGGDEQYF TGTGCCAGCAGTGCATTAGAAGGGATAGGGGGTGACGAGCAGTACTTC
TRBJ2-2 TRBV10-3 many TRBD2 CAISELAEKGGELFF TGTGCCATCAGCGAACTAGCGGAGAAAGGGGGGGAGCTGTTTTTT
TRBJ2-5 TRBV25-1 . TRBD2 CASSETSGTQETQYF TGTGCCAGCAGTGAAACTAGCGGGACCCAAGAGACCCAGTACTTC
TRBJ1-1 TRBV19 few TRBD1 CASLLAGQGRMNTEAFF TGTGCCAGTCTTCTCGCCGGACAGGGTCGCATGAACACTGAAGCTTTCTTT
TRBJ1-1 TRBV4-2 many TRBD1 CASSQLGQVDTEAFF TGTGCCAGCAGCCAACTTGGACAGGTTGACACTGAAGCTTTCTTT
TRBJ1-5 TRBV4-1 many TRBD1 CASSQGETGGNQPQHF TGCGCCAGCAGCCAAGGCGAGACAGGGGGCAATCAGCCCCAGCATTTT
TRBJ2-7 TRBV20-1 many TRBD2 CSAGTSHLGEQYF TGCAGTGCTGGGACTAGTCACTTGGGTGAGCAGTACTTC
TRBJ1-1 TRBV29-1 . TRBD1 CSVVDRGVAEAFF TGCAGCGTTGTCGACAGGGGAGTGGCTGAAGCTTTCTTT
TRBJ2-7 TRBV25-1 . . CASSSGTGQRNEQYF TGTGCCAGCAGCTCGGGGACGGGTCAGAGAAACGAGCAGTACTTC